A single sample gave rise to the 2 T cell receptor beta chains below, sequenced in a study of regulatory T cells in long-lasting Graves disease. TCR beta libraries were built with iRepertoire HTBI primers and Arm-PCR of CDR3 regions. From the multiplex PCR reads, TCRdb called clonotypes with MiXCR, one entry per CDR3 protein. Here the sample spans around 450,000 distinct CDR3 sequences, about 17% being singletons. The time point denotes: newly diagnosed GD, antithyroid drugs for less than 3 months. The TCR library was prepared using RNA isolated from PBMCs. These data also featured in a second study, about T cells in Graves' hyperthyroidism and ophthalmopathy.

The input for sequencing was peripheral blood mononuclear cells (PBMCs), taken at new diagnosis, from a patient treated with antithyroid drugs. The receptor source for this set is a man in his forties with Graves disease.

This chain joins TRBV7-6 and TRBJ1-1; no reliable D call. CDR3 size: 12 residues. CDR1 is SGHVS, CDR2 FNYEAQ, per germline. The V end was cut by 5 bases, the J end by 5 bases, with 9 bases between. The CDR3 nucleotides read TGTGCCAGCAGCCCTGCGATAACTGAAGCTTTCTTT. This sequence encodes CASSPAITEAFF.

This chain uses TRBV7-2 with TRBJ1-1; TRBD1 matches 7 bases. The V gene's germline CDR1 is SGHTA and CDR2 FQGNSA. There are 14 residues in the CDR3. V shed 6 bases and J 2 bases; nucleotides not matched to a gene: 6. In DNA form, the CDR3 reads TGTGCCAGCAGTCAGGGACAGTTCAACACTGAAGCTTTCTTT. This gives the protein CASSQGQFNTEAFF.